The TCR beta chain under discussion was sequenced for a study of blood T cell repertoires in COVID-19. Study at large: The samples span acute and convalescent COVID-19 from the United States, Italy and Spain. Nucleic acid was either cDNA or gDNA, and it came from T cells, B-cell-depleted T cells, or PBMCs.

Germline lookup yields CDR1 MNHNS and CDR2 SASEGT. The CDR3 is 16 amino acids. V lost 0 bases, J lost 9 bases, and 4 bases stayed unmatched. This clone was picked up a small number of times. Study processing details: Amplifying reference gene primers gave estimates of nucleated cell counts. Assay used: immunoSEQ multiplex PCR; TCRdb lists only in-frame clones, some missing. The V and J calls and the clone size are those of that table, but D and trimming were determined from the DNA. The data show under 150,000 clones, approximately 89% seen once. Material: peripheral blood. The source is a human donor in a cohort sampled during active COVID-19. J is TRBJ2-2 and V is TRBV6-1, with 13 bases that match TRBD2. CDR3 amino acids: CASSEATGTSGRELFF. The CDR3, as DNA: TGTGCCAGCAGTGAAGCGACCGGGACTAGCGGGAGGGAGCTGTTTTTT.